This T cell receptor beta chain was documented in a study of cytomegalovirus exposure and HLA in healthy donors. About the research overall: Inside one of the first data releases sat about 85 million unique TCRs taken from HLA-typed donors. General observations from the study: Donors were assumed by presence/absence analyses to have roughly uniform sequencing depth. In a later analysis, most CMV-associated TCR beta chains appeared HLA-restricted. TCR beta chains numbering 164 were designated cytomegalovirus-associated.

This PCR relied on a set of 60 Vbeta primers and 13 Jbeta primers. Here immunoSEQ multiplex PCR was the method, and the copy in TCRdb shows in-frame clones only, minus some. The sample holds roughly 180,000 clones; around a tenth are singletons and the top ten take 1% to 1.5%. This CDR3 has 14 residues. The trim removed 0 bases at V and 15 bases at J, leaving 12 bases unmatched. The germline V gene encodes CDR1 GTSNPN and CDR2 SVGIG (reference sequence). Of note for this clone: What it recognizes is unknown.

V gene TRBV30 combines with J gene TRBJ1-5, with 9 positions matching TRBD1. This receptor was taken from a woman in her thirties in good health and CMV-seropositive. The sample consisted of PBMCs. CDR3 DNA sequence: TGTGCCTGGAGTGTACCGGGGACAGGGTCCCAACCGCATTTT. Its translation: CAWSVPGTGSQPHF. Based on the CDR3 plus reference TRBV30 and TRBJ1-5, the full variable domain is SQTIHQWPATLVQPVGSPLSLECTVEGTSNPNLYWYRQAAGRGLQLLFYSVGIGQISSEVPQNLSASRPQDRQFILSSKKLLLSDSGFYLCAWSVPGTGSQPHFGDGTRLSIL.